This T cell receptor beta chain derives from a study of cytomegalovirus exposure and HLA in healthy donors. Notes on the study in general: Earlier analysis looked at TCR beta V segments, and most were productive about 90% or about 30% of the time. Researchers left out some V segments, among them TRBV6-2 and TRBV6-3, as indistinguishable. Rarity held for most TCR sequences, but there were some public TCRs that occurred in many donors.

In the case of this clone: Antigen specificity is unknown.

The CDR3 runs to 16 residues. Germline CDR1 SGHTA, CDR2 FQGTGA. V was pared by 5 bases and J by 0 bases, with 14 bases between. Both 60 Vbeta primers and 13 Jbeta primers went into the PCR. Original analysis: Later analysis identified approximately 80 million unique TCR beta chains, about 10 million shared. Clones were read by immunoSEQ multiplex PCR, and TCRdb kept only the in-frame ones, dropping some. V and J calls and clone size are given by that table; D and trimming were obtained from the DNA. The sample records roughly 150,000 clones, approximately 61% being singletons. This TCR was recovered from a human donor in good health. The J gene is TRBJ2-1, the V gene TRBV7-3; tentatively, D is TRBD2 (7 bases). Material for sequencing was PBMCs. The CDR3 protein is CASSPTGGASYNEQFF. Written as DNA, the CDR3 is TGTGCCAGCAGCCCCACGGGGGGCGCCTCCTACAATGAGCAGTTCTTC. The full variable domain, with the rest looked up from reference TRBV7-3 and TRBJ2-1, is GAGVSQTPSNKVTEKGKYVELRCDPISGHTALYWYRQSLGQGPEFLIYFQGTGAADDSGLPNDRFFAVRPEGSVSTLKIQRTERGDSAVYLCASSPTGGASYNEQFFGPGTRLTVL.